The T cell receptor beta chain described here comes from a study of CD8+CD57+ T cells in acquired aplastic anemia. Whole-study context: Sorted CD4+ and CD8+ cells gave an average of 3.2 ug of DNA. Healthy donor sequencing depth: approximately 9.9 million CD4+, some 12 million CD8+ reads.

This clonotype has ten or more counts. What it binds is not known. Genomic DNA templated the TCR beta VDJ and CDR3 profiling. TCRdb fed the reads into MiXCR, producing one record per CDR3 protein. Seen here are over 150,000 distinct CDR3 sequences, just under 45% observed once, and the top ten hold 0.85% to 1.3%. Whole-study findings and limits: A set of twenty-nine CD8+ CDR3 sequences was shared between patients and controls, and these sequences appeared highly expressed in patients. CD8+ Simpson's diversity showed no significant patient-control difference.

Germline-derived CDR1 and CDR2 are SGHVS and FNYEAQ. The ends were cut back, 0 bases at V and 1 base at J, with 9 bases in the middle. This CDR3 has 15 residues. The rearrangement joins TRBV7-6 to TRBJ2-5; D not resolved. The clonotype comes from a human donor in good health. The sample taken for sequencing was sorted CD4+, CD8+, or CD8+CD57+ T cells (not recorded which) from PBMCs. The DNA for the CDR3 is TGTGCCAGCAGCTTAGCTCTGGCTGGCCAAGAGACCCAGTACTTC. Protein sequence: CASSLALAGQETQYF.